This TCR beta chain comes out of a study of blood T cell repertoires in COVID-19. Study summary: The study drew acute and convalescent COVID-19 samples from the United States, Italy and Spain.

This clone was seen only once. V lost 2 bases and J lost 11; bases outside the gene matches: 4. The CDR3 is 14 amino acids. Per the germline V gene, CDR1 is ENHRY and CDR2 is SYGVKD. Authors' methods: Estimation of nucleated cell counts was performed using reference gene primer amplification. TCRdb keeps only in-frame clones here, not all; method: immunoSEQ multiplex PCR. V and J calls plus clone size are reproduced from that table; the DNA served to infer D and trimming. Of 250,000 to 350,000 clones in the sample, about nine tenths were seen once. This receptor was taken from a woman in her fifties or sixties who had recovered from COVID-19. V and J are TRBV10-3 and TRBJ2-2; 11 bases map to TRBD2. Sequenced input: peripheral blood. CDR3 loop: CAISESSGRVELFF. The DNA of the CDR3 is TGTGCCATCAGTGAGAGTAGCGGGAGGGTTGAGCTGTTTTTT.